Each of the 19 T cell receptor beta chains below was sequenced from the same sample in a study of T cells in localized non-small cell lung cancer. The table came from immunoSEQ multiplex PCR; TCRdb's copy has only in-frame clones and leaves some out. The sample has tens of thousands of clones, approximately 83% seen once. Material: peripheral blood, obtained before any cancer treatment. The receptors originated from a man between 40 and 70 years old with stage I lung adenocarcinoma.

The chain is built from TRBV6-6 and TRBJ1-5; the D is unclear. V was cut by 6 bases and J by 1 base, with 7 bases left in between. Per germline, CDR1 MNHNY and CDR2 SVGAGI (reference sequence). The CDR3 is 13 residues long. DNA of the CDR3: TGTGCCAGCAGGGACCGCAGCAATCAGCCCCAGCATTTT. Its translation is CASRDRSNQPQHF.

The CDR3 region has the DNA TGCGCCAGCAGCCAAGATGGGGGAGGGGCAGATACGCAGTATTTT. This translates into CASSQDGGGADTQYF. V and J are TRBV4-1 and TRBJ2-3; 7 bases line up with TRBD2. The CDR3 is made up of 15 amino acids. V lost 0 bases, J lost 4 bases, and 4 bases stayed unmatched. The germline CDR1 and CDR2 sequences are MGHRA and YSYEKL.

The chain couples TRBV5-6 to TRBJ1-5; D gene uncertain. CDR1 and CDR2 (germline): SGHDT, YYEEEE. V lost 1 base to trimming and J lost 2 bases, with 19 bases between them. This CDR3 has 18 amino acids. CDR3 residues: CASSLSMRAPDGNQPQHF. Here the CDR3 DNA reads TGTGCCAGCAGCTTGAGTATGCGGGCCCCCGATGGCAATCAGCCCCAGCATTTT.

The CDR3 region is CASSWKREGGETQYF. The CDR3 DNA reads as TGTGCCAGCAGCTGGAAGCGGGAGGGCGGAGAGACCCAGTACTTC. The chain has TRBV5-4 and TRBJ2-5; TRBD2 matches 10 bases. CDR1 and CDR2 from the germline V gene are SGHNT and YYREEE (reference sequence). With 3 bases clipped from V and 4 bases from J, the junction kept 6 bases outside the gene matches. This CDR3 has 15 residues.

V and J are TRBV9 and TRBJ2-7; possibly TRBD2 for D (5 bases). Germline lookup yields CDR1 SGDLS and CDR2 YYNGEE. V was shortened by 0 bases and J by 6 bases, with 19 bases between the two germline ends. The length of the CDR3 is 16 residues. The chain's CDR3 is CASSVEIAPPGGEQYF. DNA of the CDR3: TGTGCCAGCAGCGTAGAGATAGCTCCTCCTGGAGGCGAGCAGTACTTC.

The chain has TRBV28 and TRBJ2-3, with TRBD2 as a possible D gene (5 bases). CDR1 MDHEN and CDR2 SYDVKM come from the germline V gene. The CDR3 spans 12 residues. V was shortened by 5 bases and J by 5 bases, with 8 bases between the two germline ends. CDR3 amino acids: CASSEREDTQYF. Written as DNA, the CDR3 is TGTGCCAGCAGTGAACGGGAAGATACGCAGTATTTT.

The rearrangement uses TRBV7-8 and TRBJ1-3; no definite D call. Trimming cost V 0 bases and J 11 bases, with 11 bases left between them. CDR1 and CDR2 (germline): SGHVS, FQNEAQ. The CDR3 is made up of 13 amino acids. The CDR3 DNA follows: TGTGCCAGCAGCTTAGCGGCCCAGCCCCCCATATATTTT. As protein: CASSLAAQPPIYF.

J is TRBJ1-1 and V is TRBV7-2, with unresolved D. V lost 5 bases and J lost 4, with 20 bases in between. In germline, CDR1 is SGHTA, CDR2 FQGNSA. This CDR3 has 16 residues. The CDR3 region has the DNA TGTGCCAGCAGCCCCCGTGGATTGGGATGGGGCACTGAAGCTTTCTTT. Its translation: CASSPRGLGWGTEAFF.

The chain is built from TRBV4-3 and TRBJ2-7, with TRBD2 as a possible D gene (5 bases). Germline V lookup: CDR1 LGHNA, CDR2 YSLEER. Trimming cost V 4 bases and J 3 bases, with 19 bases left between them. This CDR3 has 16 amino acids. CDR3 in amino acids: CASSRDRASSNYEQYF. The DNA for the CDR3 is TGCGCCAGCAGCCGAGATCGGGCTAGCTCCAACTACGAGCAGTACTTC.

J is TRBJ2-3 and V is TRBV7-8; maybe TRBD2 (6 bases). Per the germline V gene, CDR1 is SGHVS and CDR2 is FQNEAQ. The CDR3 runs to 16 residues. Trimming left V 5 bases short and J 0 bases short, with 15 bases between. The CDR3 DNA is TGTGCCAGCAGCCCCAGAGGTGGGGGGAGCACAGATACGCAGTATTTT. This encodes CASSPRGGGSTDTQYF. Together with reference TRBV7-8 and TRBJ2-3, the CDR3 gives the full variable domain: GAGVSQSPRYKVAKRGQDVALRCDPISGHVSLFWYQQALGQGPEFLTYFQNEAQLDKSGLPSDRFFAERPEGSVSTLKIQRTQQEDSAVYLCASSPRGGGSTDTQYFGPGTRLTVL.

This chain joins TRBV30 and TRBJ2-5; TRBD1 agrees at 7 bases. Unmatched junction bases numbered 13, after V lost 2 bases and J lost 7 bases. Germline V gene sequence: CDR1 GTSNPN, CDR2 SVGIG (reference sequence). The CDR3 loop spans 15 amino acids. CDR3 sequence reads: CAWSLSSRGRGTQYF. The CDR3 DNA follows: TGTGCCTGGAGTCTATCGTCCAGGGGGAGAGGGACCCAGTACTTC.

The rearrangement uses TRBV5-1 and TRBJ1-1, with D unresolved. This CDR3 has 13 amino acids. V lost 4 bases to trimming and J lost 1 base, with 8 bases between them. Per germline, CDR1 SGHRS and CDR2 YFSETQ. In DNA, the CDR3 is TGCGCCAGCAGCCCATCAGAGAACACTGAAGCTTTCTTT. Translating it yields CASSPSENTEAFF.

The V and J genes are TRBV5-1 and TRBJ1-4; D is ambiguous. Between the trimmed V and J ends, which lost 3 bases and 2 bases, there was a span of 14 bases. Germline V gene sequence: CDR1 SGHRS, CDR2 YFSETQ. CDR3 length: 16 residues. The CDR3: CASSSAVRATNEKLFF. CDR3 in DNA: TGCGCCAGCAGCTCCGCGGTTCGAGCTACTAATGAAAAACTGTTTTTT.

V is TRBV4-2 and J is TRBJ2-3, with 8 positions matching TRBD2. Germline V CDR1 and CDR2: LGHNA, YNFKEQ. Germline trimming cut 1 base from V and 2 bases from J; bases unmatched to any gene: 5. The CDR3 covers 16 residues. The DNA for the CDR3 is TGTGCCAGCAGCCAAGGGTTAGCGGGATACACAGATACGCAGTATTTT. Its protein is CASSQGLAGYTDTQYF.

This clone was seen a few times. J is TRBJ1-5 and V is TRBV28; a weak D match, TRBD1 (5 bases). Trimming removed 3 bases from V and 7 bases from J, with 7 bases in between. Germline V gives CDR1 MDHEN, CDR2 SYDVKM. This CDR3 comprises 12 residues. The CDR3, as DNA: TGTGCCAGCAGTTTTCGGGACCAGCCCCAGCATTTT. Amino acid sequence: CASSFRDQPQHF.

The chain has TRBV4-2 and TRBJ2-4; 10 nucleotides agree with TRBD2. CDR1 LGHNA and CDR2 YNFKEQ come from the germline V gene. This CDR3 is built from 15 residues. The V segment lost 5 bases and the J segment 5 bases; nucleotides outside the gene matches: 6. CDR3 coding DNA: TGTGCCAGCAGCACCCAGCGGGAGGGAGAAAACATTCAGTACTTC. This gives the protein CASSTQREGENIQYF.

This chain connects TRBV9 to TRBJ1-2; no firm D call. Germline V CDR1 and CDR2: SGDLS, YYNGEE. Deletions cut 7 bases from V and 9 bases from J, with 16 bases between. This CDR3 has 12 amino acids. The CDR3 sequence: CASAGYDQSYTF. The CDR3 region has the DNA TGTGCCAGCGCCGGGTACGATCAAAGCTACACCTTC.

The rearrangement links TRBV19 to TRBJ2-7; D perhaps matches TRBD1 (5 bases). The CDR3 sequence is 17 residues long. Trimming shortened V by 4 bases and J by 2 bases, and 21 bases separated the two germline ends. CDR1 is LNHDA and CDR2 is SQIVND in the germline V gene (reference sequence). CDR3 residues: CASSKRVQVPNPYEQYF. The CDR3, as DNA: TGTGCCAGTAGTAAAAGGGTACAGGTCCCGAATCCCTACGAGCAGTACTTC. Combining the CDR3 with reference TRBV19 and TRBJ2-7 gives the whole variable domain DGGITQSPKYLFRKEGQNVTLSCEQNLNHDAMYWYRQDPGQGLRLIYYSQIVNDFQKGDIAEGYSVSREKKESFPLTVTSAQKNPTAFYLCASSKRVQVPNPYEQYFGPGTRLTVT.

The rearrangement uses TRBV7-2 and TRBJ2-7; 9 bases agree with TRBD1. This CDR3 has 13 amino acids. J gave up 5 bases and V 8 bases, and 7 bases lay outside the gene matches. Germline assignment: CDR1 SGHTA and CDR2 FQGNSA. CDR3 sequence (DNA): TGTGCCAGCTTAAGGGACAGGGAACACGAGCAGTACTTC. Amino acid sequence: CASLRDREHEQYF.